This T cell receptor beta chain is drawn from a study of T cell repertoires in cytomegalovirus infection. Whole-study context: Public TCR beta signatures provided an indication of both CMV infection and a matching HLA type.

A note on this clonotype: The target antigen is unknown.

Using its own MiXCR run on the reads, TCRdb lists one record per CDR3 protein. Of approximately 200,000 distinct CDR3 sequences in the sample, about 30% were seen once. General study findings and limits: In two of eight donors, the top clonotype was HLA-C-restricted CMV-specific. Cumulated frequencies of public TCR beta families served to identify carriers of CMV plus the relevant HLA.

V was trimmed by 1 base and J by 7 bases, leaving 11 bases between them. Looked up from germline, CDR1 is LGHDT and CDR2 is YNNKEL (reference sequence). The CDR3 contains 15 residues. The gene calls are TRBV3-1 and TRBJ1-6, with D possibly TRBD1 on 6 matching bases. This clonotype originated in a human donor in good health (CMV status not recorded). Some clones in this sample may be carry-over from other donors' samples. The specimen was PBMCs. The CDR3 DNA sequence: TGTGCCAGCAGCCAAGGAACAGGGACCAATTCACCCCTCCACTTT. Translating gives CASSQGTGTNSPLHF.